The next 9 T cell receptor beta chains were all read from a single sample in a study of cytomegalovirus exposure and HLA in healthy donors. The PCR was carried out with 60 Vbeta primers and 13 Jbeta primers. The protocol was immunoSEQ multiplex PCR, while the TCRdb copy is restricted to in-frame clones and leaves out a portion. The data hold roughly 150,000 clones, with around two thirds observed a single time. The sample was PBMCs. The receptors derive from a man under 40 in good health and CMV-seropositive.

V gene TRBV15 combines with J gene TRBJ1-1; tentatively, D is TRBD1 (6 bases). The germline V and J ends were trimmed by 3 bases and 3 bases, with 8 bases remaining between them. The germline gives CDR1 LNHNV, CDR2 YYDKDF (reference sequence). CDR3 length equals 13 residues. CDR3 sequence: CATSSKGDTEAFF. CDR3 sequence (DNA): TGTGCCACCAGCAGTAAGGGGGACACTGAAGCTTTCTTT.

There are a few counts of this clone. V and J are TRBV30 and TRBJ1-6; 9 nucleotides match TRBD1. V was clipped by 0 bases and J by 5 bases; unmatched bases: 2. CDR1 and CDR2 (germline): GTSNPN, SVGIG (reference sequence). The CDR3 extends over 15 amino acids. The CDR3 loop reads CAWSVRDRDNSPLHF. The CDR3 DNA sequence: TGTGCCTGGAGTGTACGGGACAGGGATAATTCACCCCTCCACTTT.

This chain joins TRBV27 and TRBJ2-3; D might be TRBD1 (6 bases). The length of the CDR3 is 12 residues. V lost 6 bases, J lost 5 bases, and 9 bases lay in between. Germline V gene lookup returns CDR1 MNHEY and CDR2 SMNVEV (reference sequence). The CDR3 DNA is TGTGCCAGCAGCCCAGGGGAAGATACGCAGTATTTT. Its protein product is CASSPGEDTQYF.

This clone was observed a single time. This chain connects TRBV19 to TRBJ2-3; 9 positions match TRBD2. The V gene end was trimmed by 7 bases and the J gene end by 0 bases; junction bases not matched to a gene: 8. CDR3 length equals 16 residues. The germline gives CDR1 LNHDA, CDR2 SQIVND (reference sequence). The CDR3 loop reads CASKQLAGESTDTQYF. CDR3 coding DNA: TGTGCCAGTAAACAGTTAGCGGGAGAGAGCACAGATACGCAGTATTTT. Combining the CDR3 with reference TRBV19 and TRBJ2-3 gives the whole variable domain DGGITQSPKYLFRKEGQNVTLSCEQNLNHDAMYWYRQDPGQGLRLIYYSQIVNDFQKGDIAEGYSVSREKKESFPLTVTSAQKNPTAFYLCASKQLAGESTDTQYFGPGTRLTVL.

The chain's CDR3 is CASSTRTGGKGNQPQHF. CDR3 bases: TGTGCCAGTAGTACCCGGACAGGGGGCAAGGGCAATCAGCCCCAGCATTTT. V gene TRBV19 combines with J gene TRBJ1-5; TRBD1 matches at 11 bases. The CDR3 consists of 17 residues. Germline CDR1 and CDR2: LNHDA and SQIVND (reference sequence). V lost 4 bases, J lost 2 bases, and 7 bases stayed unmatched.

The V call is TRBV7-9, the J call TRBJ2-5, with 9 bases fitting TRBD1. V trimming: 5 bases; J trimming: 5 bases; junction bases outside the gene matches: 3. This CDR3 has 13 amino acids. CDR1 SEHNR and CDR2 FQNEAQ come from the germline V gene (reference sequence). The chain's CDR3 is CASSPTGGETQYF. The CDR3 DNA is TGTGCCAGCAGCCCGACAGGGGGTGAGACCCAGTACTTC.

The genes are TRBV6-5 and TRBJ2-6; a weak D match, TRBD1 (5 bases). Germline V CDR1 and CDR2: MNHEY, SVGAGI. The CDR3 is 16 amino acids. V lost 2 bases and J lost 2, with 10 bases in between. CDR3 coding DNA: TGTGCCAGCAGTTACAGTTGGGGCGCTGGGGCCAACGTCCTGACTTTC. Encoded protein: CASSYSWGAGANVLTF.

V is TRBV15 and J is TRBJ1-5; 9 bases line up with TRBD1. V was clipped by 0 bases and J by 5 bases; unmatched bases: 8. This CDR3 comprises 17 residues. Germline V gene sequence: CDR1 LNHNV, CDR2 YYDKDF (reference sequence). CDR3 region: CATSRDGYGQGHQPQHF. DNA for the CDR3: TGTGCCACCAGCAGAGATGGGTACGGACAGGGGCATCAGCCCCAGCATTTT. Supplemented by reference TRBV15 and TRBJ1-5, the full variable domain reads DAMVIQNPRYQVTQFGKPVTLSCSQTLNHNVMYWYQQKSSQAPKLLFHYYDKDFNNEADTPDNFQSRRPNTSFCFLDIRSPGLGDTAMYLCATSRDGYGQGHQPQHFGDGTRLSIL.

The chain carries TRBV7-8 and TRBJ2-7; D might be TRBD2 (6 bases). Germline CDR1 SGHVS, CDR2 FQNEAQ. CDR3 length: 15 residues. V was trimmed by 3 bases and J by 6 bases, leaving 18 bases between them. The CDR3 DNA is TGTGCCAGCAGCTTGCCGGGACTGAAGTTATCCGAGCAGTACTTC. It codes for CASSLPGLKLSEQYF.